Each of the 15 T cell receptor beta chains below was sequenced from the same sample in a study of cytomegalovirus exposure and HLA in healthy donors. PCR used 60 Vbeta primers and 13 Jbeta primers. Assay: immunoSEQ multiplex PCR; the TCRdb copy retains only in-frame clones and omits some. This table holds a few hundred thousand clones, more than 80% found once. Source material: PBMCs. The source of these receptors is a man aged 30 to 39 in good health and CMV-seronegative.

This clone occurred many times. The chain joins TRBV4-1 to TRBJ1-2, with 12 bases that match TRBD1. V shed 0 bases, J shed 7 bases, and the junction held 9 bases outside the gene matches. The CDR3 is 17 amino acids. Germline CDR1 and CDR2: MGHRA and YSYEKL. CDR3 protein: CASSQDRGQGARGGYTF. Written as DNA, the CDR3 is TGCGCCAGCAGCCAAGATCGGGGACAGGGGGCGCGGGGTGGCTACACCTTC.

V gene TRBV6-1 combines with J gene TRBJ1-5, with 7 positions matching TRBD1. Germline V gene lookup returns CDR1 MNHNS and CDR2 SASEGT. This CDR3 is built from 13 residues. Trimming cost V 7 bases and J 6 bases; bases outside gene matches: 6. The CDR3 loop is CASMGQFTQPQHF. The CDR3 DNA reads as TGTGCCAGCATGGGACAGTTCACTCAGCCCCAGCATTTT.

In its sample, this clone was seen a few times. The chain combines TRBV4-3 with TRBJ2-7; D is possibly TRBD1 (6 bases). The CDR3 length is 13 residues. Germline-derived CDR1 and CDR2 are LGHNA and YSLEER. V was trimmed by 3 bases and J by 2 bases, leaving 8 bases between them. This CDR3 is CASSQGQAYEQYF. The CDR3 coding sequence is TGCGCCAGCAGCCAGGGACAAGCCTACGAGCAGTACTTC.

This clone was seen a single time. One end of the junction varies from germline; a read error may be responsible. The gene calls are TRBV7-9 and TRBJ1-2; D not certain. The CDR3 is 12 amino acids. From germline, CDR1 is SEHNR and CDR2 FQNEAQ (reference sequence). CDR3 sequence reads: CSSSSGLYGYTF. The CDR3 coding sequence is TGTTCCAGCAGTTCCGGTTTGTATGGCTACACCTTC. Looking up the rest from reference TRBV7-9 and TRBJ1-2 gives the full variable domain: DTGVSQNPRHKITKRGQNVTFRCDPISEHNRLYWYRQTLGQGPEFLTYFQNEAQLEKSRLLSDRFSAERPKGSFSTLEIQRTEQGDSAMYLCSSSSGLYGYTFGSGTRLTVV.

The DNA of the CDR3 is TGTGCCAGCAGTTTACAGGGGGCTTATCAGCCCCAGCATTTT. Its protein product is CASSLQGAYQPQHF. This chain uses TRBV28 with TRBJ1-5, with TRBD1 identical over 8 bases. This CDR3 spans 14 amino acids. The J segment lost 5 bases and the V segment lost 2 bases, leaving 2 bases of the junction unmatched. CDR1 MDHEN and CDR2 SYDVKM come from the germline V gene.

The chain links TRBV19 to TRBJ1-6; a weak D match, TRBD1 (5 bases). Germline-derived CDR1 and CDR2 are LNHDA and SQIVND (reference sequence). The CDR3 spans 15 residues. V dropped 2 bases and J dropped 9 bases, with 14 bases sitting between them. CDR3 in DNA: TGTGCCAGTAGTATAAATTGGCAGGGAAGTTCACCCCTCCACTTT. It encodes CASSINWQGSSPLHF.

The chain employs TRBV6-5 and TRBJ2-7; 8 bases align to TRBD1. The CDR3 is 14 residues long. Germline V gene sequence: CDR1 MNHEY, CDR2 SVGAGI. Germline trimming cut 4 bases from V and 7 bases from J; bases unmatched to any gene: 9. CDR3 nucleotides: TGTGCCAGCAGTTTGATCCAGGGGGCGCAGGAGCAGTACTTC. This gives the protein CASSLIQGAQEQYF.

The J gene is TRBJ2-1, the V gene TRBV7-3; the D gene is possibly TRBD1 (6 bases). V shed 5 bases and J shed 7 bases, with 12 bases lying between them. This CDR3 contains 13 residues. CDR1 SGHTA and CDR2 FQGTGA come from the germline V gene. The CDR3 DNA follows: TGTGCCAGCAGCCGGTGGCAGGGGAATGAGCAGTTCTTC. This codes for CASSRWQGNEQFF.

The chain couples TRBV2 to TRBJ1-1; D is unresolved. Trimming pared 8 bases from V and 4 bases from J, leaving 8 bases between. Germline V gene data show CDR1 as SNHLY and CDR2 as FYNNEI. This CDR3 region has 11 residues. The CDR3 nucleotides read TGTGCCAGCGTAATCCGCACTGAAGCTTTCTTT. Translation: CASVIRTEAFF.

This clone was found once. V usage is TRBV9 and J usage is TRBJ1-1; TRBD1 matches 7 bases. The germline V gene has CDR1 SGDLS and CDR2 YYNGEE. V lost 4 bases to trimming and J lost 8 bases; unmatched junction nucleotides: 8. The CDR3 runs 13 residues. CDR3 nucleotide sequence: TGTGCCAGCAGCAAAATCCGGGACAGCGAAGCTTTCTTT. Translated, it gives CASSKIRDSEAFF.

This clone was counted once. This chain uses TRBV19 with TRBJ2-2; D unclear. Trimming shortened V by 3 bases and J by 6 bases, and 8 bases separated the two germline ends. Germline V gene data show CDR1 as LNHDA and CDR2 as SQIVND (reference sequence). The CDR3 covers 13 residues. CDR3 region: CASSIGVSGELFF. The CDR3 DNA follows: TGTGCCAGTAGTATTGGAGTCTCCGGGGAGCTGTTTTTT.

The chain uses TRBV6-5 and TRBJ1-6; D possibly corresponds to TRBD1 (6 bases). CDR3 size: 16 residues. CDR1 and CDR2 (germline): MNHEY, SVGAGI. Trimming took 4 bases from V and 0 from J, leaving 10 bases between them. In DNA form, the CDR3 reads TGTGCCAGCAGTTTCAGGGGCCCCTCCTATAATTCACCCCTCCACTTT. Protein product: CASSFRGPSYNSPLHF.

The rearrangement joins TRBV9 to TRBJ1-2, with D unresolved. CDR3 length: 14 residues. Per the germline V gene, CDR1 is SGDLS and CDR2 is YYNGEE. V dropped 3 bases and J dropped 3 bases, with 12 bases sitting between them. CDR3 coding DNA: TGTGCCAGCAGCGCCTCGGCAGGTGACTATGGCTACACCTTC. As protein: CASSASAGDYGYTF.

This clone has only one observation. This chain links TRBV19 with TRBJ1-5; the D gene is possibly TRBD1 (6 bases). Between the trimmed V and J ends, which lost 6 bases and 3 bases, there was a span of 12 bases. Looked up from germline, CDR1 is LNHDA and CDR2 is SQIVND (reference sequence). This CDR3 comprises 14 residues. The CDR3 DNA is TGTGCCAGTAGGGCGGACAGATCCAATCAGCCCCAGCATTTT. Amino acids: CASRADRSNQPQHF.

V is TRBV11-2 and J is TRBJ1-6; maybe TRBD1 (6 bases). V was trimmed by 5 bases and J by 8 bases, leaving 13 bases between them. The germline CDR1 and CDR2 sequences are SGHAT and FQNNGV. This CDR3 is built from 14 residues. CDR3 bases: TGTGCCAGCAGCCCGGACAGTTACTATTCACCCCTCCACTTT. Translating gives CASSPDSYYSPLHF.